This T cell receptor beta chain appears in the sequencing data of a study of a mutant IDH1 vaccine in newly diagnosed glioma. Turning to the study itself: Patients had eight vaccinations, in weeks 1, 3, 5, 7, 11, 15, 19 and 23. Study conclusions and caveats: Pseudoprogression seemed unlinked to shifts in top peripheral T cell clonotypes.

The sample's time point: week 23, last vaccination. Every vaccine dose comprised 300 ug of mutant IDH1 20-mer peptide plus topical imiquimod. The germline gives CDR1 SEHNR, CDR2 FQNEAQ (reference sequence). V lost 5 bases and J lost 4, with 11 bases in between. The CDR3 length is 14 residues. As concerns this clone: Its specificity is unknown.

Assay: immunoSEQ multiplex PCR; the TCRdb copy retains only in-frame clones and omits some. The data hold about 56,000 clones, with 85% to 90% observed a single time. The chain is built from TRBV7-9 and TRBJ1-4; perhaps TRBD1 as D (6 bases). The sequencing here drew on PBMCs, taken from a glioma patient whose treatment included an IDH1 peptide vaccine. The receptor comes from a man aged 40-55 years with glioma. Here the CDR3 DNA reads TGTGCCAGCAGCATAGGGGGTATTAATGAAAAACTGTTTTTT. Its translation: CASSIGGINEKLFF.